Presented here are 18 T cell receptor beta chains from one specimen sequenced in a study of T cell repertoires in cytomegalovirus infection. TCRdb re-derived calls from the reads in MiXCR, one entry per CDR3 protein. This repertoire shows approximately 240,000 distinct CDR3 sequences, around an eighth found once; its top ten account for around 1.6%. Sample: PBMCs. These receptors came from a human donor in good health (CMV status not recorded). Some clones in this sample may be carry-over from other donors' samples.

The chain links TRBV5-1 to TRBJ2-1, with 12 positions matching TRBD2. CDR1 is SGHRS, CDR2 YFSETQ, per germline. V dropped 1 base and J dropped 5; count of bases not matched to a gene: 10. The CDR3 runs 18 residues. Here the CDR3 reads CASSLSPSGGAADNEQFF. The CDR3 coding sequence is TGCGCCAGCAGCTTGTCGCCTAGCGGGGGGGCGGCCGACAATGAGCAGTTCTTC.

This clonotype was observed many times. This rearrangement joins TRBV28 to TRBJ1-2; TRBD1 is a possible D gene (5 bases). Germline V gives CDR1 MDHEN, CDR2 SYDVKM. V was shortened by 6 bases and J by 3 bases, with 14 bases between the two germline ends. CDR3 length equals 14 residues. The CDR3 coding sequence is TGTGCCAGCAGGCCTCGGGGCAGGGACTATGGCTACACCTTC. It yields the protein CASRPRGRDYGYTF.

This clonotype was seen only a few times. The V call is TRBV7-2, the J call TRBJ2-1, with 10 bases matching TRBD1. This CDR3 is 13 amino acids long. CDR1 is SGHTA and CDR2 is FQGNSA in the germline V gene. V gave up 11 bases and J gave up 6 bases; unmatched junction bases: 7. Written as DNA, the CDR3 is TGTGCCGGGGCGGGGGACAGGGGCAATGAGCAGTTCTTC. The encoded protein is CAGAGDRGNEQFF.

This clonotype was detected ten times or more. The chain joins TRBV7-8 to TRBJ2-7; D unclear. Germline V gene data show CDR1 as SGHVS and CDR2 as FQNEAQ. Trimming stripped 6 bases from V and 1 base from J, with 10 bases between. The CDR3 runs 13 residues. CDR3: CASRLTDSYEQYF. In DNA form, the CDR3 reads TGTGCCAGCAGACTCACGGATTCCTACGAGCAGTACTTC.

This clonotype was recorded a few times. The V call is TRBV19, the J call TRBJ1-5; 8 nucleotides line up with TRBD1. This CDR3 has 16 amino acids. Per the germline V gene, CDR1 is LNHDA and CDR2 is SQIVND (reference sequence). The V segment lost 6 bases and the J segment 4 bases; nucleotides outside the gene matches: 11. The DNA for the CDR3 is TGTGCCAGTAGGCCCGCCGGGACAGGCCAGAATCAGCCCCAGCATTTT. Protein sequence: CASRPAGTGQNQPQHF.

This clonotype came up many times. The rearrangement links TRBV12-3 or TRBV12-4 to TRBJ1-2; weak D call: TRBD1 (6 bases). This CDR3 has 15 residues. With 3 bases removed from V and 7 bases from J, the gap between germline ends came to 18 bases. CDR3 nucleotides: TGTGCCAGCAGTTTTTCGGGCGGGGGCATGCTTGGCTACACCTTC. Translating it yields CASSFSGGGMLGYTF.

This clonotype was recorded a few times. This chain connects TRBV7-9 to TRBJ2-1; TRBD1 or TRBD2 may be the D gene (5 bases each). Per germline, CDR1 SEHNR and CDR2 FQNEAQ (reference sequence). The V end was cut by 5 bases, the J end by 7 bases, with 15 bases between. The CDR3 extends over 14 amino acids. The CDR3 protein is CASSPWDPGNEQFF. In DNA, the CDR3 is TGTGCCAGCAGCCCCTGGGACCCAGGGAATGAGCAGTTCTTC.

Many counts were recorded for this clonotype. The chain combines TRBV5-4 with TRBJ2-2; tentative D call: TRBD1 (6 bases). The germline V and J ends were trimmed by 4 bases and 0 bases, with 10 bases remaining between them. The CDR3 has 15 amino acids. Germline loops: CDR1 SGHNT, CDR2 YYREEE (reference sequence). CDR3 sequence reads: CASSQGIPNTGELFF. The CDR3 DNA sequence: TGTGCCAGCAGCCAGGGGATTCCGAACACCGGGGAGCTGTTTTTT.

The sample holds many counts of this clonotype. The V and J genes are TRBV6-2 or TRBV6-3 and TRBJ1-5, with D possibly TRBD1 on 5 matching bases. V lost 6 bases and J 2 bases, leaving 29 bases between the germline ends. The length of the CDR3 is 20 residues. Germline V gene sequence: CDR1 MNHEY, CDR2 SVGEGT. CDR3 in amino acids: CASSLRSGTQARRGNQPQHF. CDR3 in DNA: TGTGCCAGCAGCCTCCGCTCCGGGACGCAGGCCCGACGAGGCAATCAGCCCCAGCATTTT.

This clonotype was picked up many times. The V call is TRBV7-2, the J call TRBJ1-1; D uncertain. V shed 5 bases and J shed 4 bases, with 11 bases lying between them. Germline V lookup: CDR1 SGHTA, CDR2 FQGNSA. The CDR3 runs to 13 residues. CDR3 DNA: TGTGCCAGCAGCCCTTGGGTAAGCACTGAAGCTTTCTTT. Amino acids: CASSPWVSTEAFF.

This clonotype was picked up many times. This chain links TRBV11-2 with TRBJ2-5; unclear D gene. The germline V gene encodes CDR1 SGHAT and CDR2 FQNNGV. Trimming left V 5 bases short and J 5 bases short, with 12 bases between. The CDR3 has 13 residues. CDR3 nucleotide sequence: TGTGCCAGCAGCCCCCCCGCCAGCGAGACCCAGTACTTC. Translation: CASSPPASETQYF.

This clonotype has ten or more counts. CDR3 bases: TGTGCCAGCAGCTTAAGAGGGGGAGGGGAGCAGCCCCAGCATTTT. Its protein product is CASSLRGGGEQPQHF. The chain uses TRBV7-2 and TRBJ1-5, with TRBD1 as a possible D gene (6 bases). Trimming removed 2 bases at V and 7 bases at J, with 15 bases between. Per germline, CDR1 SGHTA and CDR2 FQGNSA. CDR3 length: 15 residues.

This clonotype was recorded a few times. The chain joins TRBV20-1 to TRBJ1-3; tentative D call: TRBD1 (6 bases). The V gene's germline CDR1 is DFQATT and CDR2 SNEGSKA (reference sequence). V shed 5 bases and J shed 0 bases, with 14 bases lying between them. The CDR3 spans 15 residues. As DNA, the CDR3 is TGCAGTGCTTCCGGGACACCGAGCTCTGGAAACACCATATATTTT. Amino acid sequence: CSASGTPSSGNTIYF.

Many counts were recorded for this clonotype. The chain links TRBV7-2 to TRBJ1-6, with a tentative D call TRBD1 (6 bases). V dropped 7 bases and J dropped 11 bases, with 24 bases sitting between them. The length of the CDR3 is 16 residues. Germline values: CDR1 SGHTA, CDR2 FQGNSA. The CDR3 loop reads CASTLVQGSPGPPLHF. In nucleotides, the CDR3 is TGTGCCAGCACCCTCGTTCAGGGGTCTCCGGGTCCACCCCTCCACTTT.

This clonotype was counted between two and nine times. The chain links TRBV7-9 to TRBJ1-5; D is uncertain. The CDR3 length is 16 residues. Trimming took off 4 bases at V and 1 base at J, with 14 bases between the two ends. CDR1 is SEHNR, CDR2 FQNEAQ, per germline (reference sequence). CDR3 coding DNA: TGTGCCAGCAGCTCCTCGGAGACACCGAGCAATCAGCCCCAGCATTTT. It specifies CASSSSETPSNQPQHF.

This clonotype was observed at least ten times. CDR3 coding DNA: TGTGCCAGCAGCCTATACAGGGGGGCGCAAGAGACCCAGTACTTC. As protein: CASSLYRGAQETQYF. The rearrangement links TRBV7-2 to TRBJ2-5; 8 bases line up with TRBD1. Per germline, CDR1 SGHTA and CDR2 FQGNSA. This CDR3 is built from 15 residues. V shed 5 bases, J shed 2 bases, and the junction held 7 bases outside the gene matches.

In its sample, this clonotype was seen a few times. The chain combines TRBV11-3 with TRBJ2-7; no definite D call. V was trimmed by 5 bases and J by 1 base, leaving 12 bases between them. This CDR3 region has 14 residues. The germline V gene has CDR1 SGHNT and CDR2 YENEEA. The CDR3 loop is CASSPLTGSYEQYF. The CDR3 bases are TGTGCCAGCAGCCCTTTGACTGGTTCCTACGAGCAGTACTTC.

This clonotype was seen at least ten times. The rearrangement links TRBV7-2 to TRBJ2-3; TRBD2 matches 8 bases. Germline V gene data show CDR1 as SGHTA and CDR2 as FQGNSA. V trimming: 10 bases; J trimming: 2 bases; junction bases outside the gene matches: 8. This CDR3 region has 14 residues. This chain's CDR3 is CATGPGGFTDTQYF. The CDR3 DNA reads TGTGCCACCGGGCCGGGGGGGTTCACAGATACGCAGTATTTT.